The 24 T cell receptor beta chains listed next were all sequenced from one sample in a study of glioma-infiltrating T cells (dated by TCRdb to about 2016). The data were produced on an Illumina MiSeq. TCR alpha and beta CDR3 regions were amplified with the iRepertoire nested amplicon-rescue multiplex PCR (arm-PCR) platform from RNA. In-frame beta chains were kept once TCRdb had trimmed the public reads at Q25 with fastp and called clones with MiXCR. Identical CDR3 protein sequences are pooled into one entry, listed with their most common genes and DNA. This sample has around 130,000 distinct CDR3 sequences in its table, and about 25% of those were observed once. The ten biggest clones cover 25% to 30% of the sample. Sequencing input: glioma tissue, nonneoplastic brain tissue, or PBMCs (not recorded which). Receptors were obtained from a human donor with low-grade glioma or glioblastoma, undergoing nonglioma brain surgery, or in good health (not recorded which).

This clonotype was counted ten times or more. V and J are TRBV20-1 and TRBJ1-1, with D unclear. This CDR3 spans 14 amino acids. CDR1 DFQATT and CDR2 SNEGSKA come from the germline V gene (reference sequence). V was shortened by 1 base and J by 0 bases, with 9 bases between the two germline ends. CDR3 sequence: CSARGKVMNTEAFF. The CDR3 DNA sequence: TGCAGTGCTAGAGGGAAGGTCATGAACACTGAAGCTTTCTTT.

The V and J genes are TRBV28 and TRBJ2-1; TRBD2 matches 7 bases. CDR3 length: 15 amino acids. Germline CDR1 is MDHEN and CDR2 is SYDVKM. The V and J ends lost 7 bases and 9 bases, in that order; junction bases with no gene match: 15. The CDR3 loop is CASNQAAGVLSEQFF. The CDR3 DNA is TGTGCCAGCAACCAGGCGGCGGGGGTATTAAGTGAGCAGTTCTTC.

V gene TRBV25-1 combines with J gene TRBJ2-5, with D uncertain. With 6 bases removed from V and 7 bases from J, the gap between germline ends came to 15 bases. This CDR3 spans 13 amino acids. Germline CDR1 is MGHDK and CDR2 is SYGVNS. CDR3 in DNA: TGTGCCAGCAGCTTAGTTAGTGACGGGACCCAGTACTTC. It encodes CASSLVSDGTQYF.

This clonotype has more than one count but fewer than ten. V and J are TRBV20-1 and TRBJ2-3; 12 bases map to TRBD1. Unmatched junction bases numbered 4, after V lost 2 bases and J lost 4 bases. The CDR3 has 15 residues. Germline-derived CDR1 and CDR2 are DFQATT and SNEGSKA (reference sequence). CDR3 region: CSARKGQGASDTQYF. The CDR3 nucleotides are TGCAGTGCTAGAAAGGGACAGGGGGCTTCAGATACGCAGTATTTT.

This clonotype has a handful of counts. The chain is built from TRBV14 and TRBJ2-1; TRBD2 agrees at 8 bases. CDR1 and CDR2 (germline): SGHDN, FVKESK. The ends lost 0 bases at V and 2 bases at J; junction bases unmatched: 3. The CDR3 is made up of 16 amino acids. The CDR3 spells CASSQDTGGAYNEQFF. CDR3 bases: TGTGCCAGCAGCCAAGATACGGGGGGGGCCTACAATGAGCAGTTCTTC. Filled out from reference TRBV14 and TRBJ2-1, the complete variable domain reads EAGVTQFPSHSVIEKGQTVTLRCDPISGHDNLYWYRRVMGKEIKFLLHFVKESKQDESGMPNNRFLAERTGGTYSTLKVQPAELEDSGVYFCASSQDTGGAYNEQFFGPGTRLTVL.

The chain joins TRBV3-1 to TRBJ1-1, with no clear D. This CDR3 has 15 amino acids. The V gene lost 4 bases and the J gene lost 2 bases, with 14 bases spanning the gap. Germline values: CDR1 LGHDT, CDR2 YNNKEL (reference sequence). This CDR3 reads CASSPEAQFNTEAFF. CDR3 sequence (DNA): TGTGCCAGCAGCCCCGAAGCACAGTTTAACACTGAAGCTTTCTTT. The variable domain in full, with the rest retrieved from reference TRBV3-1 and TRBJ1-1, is DTAVSQTPKYLVTQMGNDKSIKCEQNLGHDTMYWYKQDSKKFLKIMFSYNNKELIINETVPNRFSPKSPDKAHLNLHINSLELGDSAVYFCASSPEAQFNTEAFFGQGTRLTVV.

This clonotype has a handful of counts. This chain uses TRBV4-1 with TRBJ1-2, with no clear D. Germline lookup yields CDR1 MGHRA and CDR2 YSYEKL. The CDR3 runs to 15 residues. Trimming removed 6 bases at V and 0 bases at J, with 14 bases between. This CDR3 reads CASRNPAATNYGYTF. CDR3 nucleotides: TGCGCCAGCAGGAACCCGGCAGCTACTAACTATGGCTACACCTTC.

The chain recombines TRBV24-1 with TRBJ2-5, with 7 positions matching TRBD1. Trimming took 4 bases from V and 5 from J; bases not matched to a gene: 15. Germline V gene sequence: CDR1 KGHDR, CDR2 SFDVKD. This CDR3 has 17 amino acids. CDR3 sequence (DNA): TGTGCCACCAGTGACCGGACAGGCCGTGACGTCGCGGAGACCCAGTACTTC. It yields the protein CATSDRTGRDVAETQYF.

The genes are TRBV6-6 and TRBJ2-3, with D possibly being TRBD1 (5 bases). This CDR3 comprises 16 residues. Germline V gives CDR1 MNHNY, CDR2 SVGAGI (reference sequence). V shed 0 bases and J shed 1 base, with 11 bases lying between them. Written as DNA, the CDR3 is TGTGCCAGCAGTTACTCGGGCAGGGCCGGCACAGATACGCAGTATTTT. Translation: CASSYSGRAGTDTQYF.

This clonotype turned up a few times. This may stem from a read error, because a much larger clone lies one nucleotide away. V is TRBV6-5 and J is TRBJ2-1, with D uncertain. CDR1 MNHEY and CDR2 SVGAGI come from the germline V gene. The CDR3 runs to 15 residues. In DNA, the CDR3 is TGTGCCTGCAGTCCCCCCCGGAGCTCCTACAATGAGCAGTTCTTC. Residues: CACSPPRSSYNEQFF.

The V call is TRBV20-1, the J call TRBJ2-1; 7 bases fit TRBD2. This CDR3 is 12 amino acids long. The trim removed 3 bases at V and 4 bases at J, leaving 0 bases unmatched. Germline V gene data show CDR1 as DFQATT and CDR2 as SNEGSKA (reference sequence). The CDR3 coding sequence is TGCAGTGCTAGCGGGGGGTACAATGAGCAGTTCTTC. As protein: CSASGGYNEQFF.

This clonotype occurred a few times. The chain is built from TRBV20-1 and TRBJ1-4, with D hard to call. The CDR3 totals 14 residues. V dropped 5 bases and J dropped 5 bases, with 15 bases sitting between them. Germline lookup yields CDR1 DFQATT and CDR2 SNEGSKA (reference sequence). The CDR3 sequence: CSAHPTGYNEKLFF. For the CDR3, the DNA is TGCAGTGCTCATCCTACCGGGTACAATGAAAAACTGTTTTTT.

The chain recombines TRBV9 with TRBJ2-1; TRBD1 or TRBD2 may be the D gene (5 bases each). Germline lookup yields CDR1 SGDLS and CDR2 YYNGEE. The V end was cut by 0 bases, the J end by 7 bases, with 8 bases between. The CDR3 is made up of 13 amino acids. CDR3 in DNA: TGTGCCAGCAGCGTAGCCTGGGGGAATGAGCAGTTCTTC. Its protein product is CASSVAWGNEQFF.

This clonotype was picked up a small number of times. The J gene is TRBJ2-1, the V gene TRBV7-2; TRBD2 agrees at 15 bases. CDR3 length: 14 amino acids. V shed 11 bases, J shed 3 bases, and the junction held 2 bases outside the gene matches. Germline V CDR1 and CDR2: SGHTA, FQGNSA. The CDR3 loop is CALGLAGGYNEQFF. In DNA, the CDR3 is TGTGCCCTGGGACTAGCGGGAGGCTACAATGAGCAGTTCTTC.

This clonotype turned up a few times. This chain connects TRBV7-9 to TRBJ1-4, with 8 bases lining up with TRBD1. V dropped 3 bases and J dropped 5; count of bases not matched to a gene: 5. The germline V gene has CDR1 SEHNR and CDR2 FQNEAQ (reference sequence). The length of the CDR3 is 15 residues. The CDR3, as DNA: TGTGCCAGCAGCTTCCGACAGGGGAACAATGAAAAACTGTTTTTT. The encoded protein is CASSFRQGNNEKLFF.

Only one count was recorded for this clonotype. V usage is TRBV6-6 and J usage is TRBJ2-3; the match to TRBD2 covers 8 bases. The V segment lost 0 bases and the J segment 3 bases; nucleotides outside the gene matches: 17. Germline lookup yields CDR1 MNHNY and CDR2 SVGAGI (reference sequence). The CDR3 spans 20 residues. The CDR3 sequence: CASSYSGPGGASSRTDTQYF. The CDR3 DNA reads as TGTGCCAGCAGTTACTCGGGGCCCGGGGGGGCATCAAGTAGGACAGATACGCAGTATTTT.

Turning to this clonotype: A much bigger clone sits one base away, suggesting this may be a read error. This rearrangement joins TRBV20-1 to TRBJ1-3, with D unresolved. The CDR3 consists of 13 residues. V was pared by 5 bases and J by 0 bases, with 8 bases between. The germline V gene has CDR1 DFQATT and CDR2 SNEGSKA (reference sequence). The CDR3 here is CSAGVTSGNTIYF. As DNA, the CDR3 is TGCAGTGCTGGAGTAACCTCTGGAAACACCATATATTTT.

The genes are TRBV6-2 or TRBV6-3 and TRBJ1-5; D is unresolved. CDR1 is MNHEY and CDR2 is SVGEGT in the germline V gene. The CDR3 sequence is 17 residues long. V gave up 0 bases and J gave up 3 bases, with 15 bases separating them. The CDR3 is CASSYSSTSAHNQPQHF. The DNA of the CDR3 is TGTGCCAGCAGTTACTCGTCAACTTCCGCGCACAATCAGCCCCAGCATTTT.

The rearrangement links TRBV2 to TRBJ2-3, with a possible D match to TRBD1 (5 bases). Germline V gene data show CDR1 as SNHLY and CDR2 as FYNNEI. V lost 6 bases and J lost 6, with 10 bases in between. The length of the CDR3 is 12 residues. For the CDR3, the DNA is TGTGCCAGCAGAGGGGATGAGGATACGCAGTATTTT. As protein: CASRGDEDTQYF.

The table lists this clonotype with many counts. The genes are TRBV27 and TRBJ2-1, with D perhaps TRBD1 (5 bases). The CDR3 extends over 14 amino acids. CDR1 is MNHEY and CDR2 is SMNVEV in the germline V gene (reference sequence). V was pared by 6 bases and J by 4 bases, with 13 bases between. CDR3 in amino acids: CASSPRTPYNEQFF. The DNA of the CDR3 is TGTGCCAGCAGCCCCCGGACACCTTACAATGAGCAGTTCTTC.

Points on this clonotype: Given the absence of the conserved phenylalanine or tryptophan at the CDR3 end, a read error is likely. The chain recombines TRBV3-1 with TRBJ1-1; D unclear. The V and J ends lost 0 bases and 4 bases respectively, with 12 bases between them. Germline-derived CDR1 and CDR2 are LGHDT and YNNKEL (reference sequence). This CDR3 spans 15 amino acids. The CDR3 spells CASSQEGGIRTEAFL. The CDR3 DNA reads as TGTGCCAGCAGCCAAGAGGGAGGAATCCGCACTGAAGCTTTCCTT.

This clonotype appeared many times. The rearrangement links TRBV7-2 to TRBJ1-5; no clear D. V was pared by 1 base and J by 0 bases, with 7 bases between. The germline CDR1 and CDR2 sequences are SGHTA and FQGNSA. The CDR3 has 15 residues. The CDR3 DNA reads TGTGCCAGCAGCTTAGACTCAAATAGCAATCAGCCCCAGCATTTT. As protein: CASSLDSNSNQPQHF.

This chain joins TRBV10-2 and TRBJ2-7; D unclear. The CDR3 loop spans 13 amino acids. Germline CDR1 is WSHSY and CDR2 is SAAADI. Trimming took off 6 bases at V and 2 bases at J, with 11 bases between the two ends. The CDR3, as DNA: TGCGCCAGCAGCGTCAGCAACACCTACGAGCAGTACGTC. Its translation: CASSVSNTYEQYV.

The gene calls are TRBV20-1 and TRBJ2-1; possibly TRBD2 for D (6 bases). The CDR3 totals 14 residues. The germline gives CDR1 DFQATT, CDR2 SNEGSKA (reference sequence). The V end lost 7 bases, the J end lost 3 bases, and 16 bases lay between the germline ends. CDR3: CSVTSPRGYNEQFF. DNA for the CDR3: TGCAGTGTAACGAGTCCGCGGGGCTACAATGAGCAGTTCTTC.